This T cell receptor beta chain emerged from a study of T cells after posttransplantation cyclophosphamide. Produced via immunoSEQ multiplex PCR; TCRdb's table is partial and in-frame only. The sample has just over 20,000 clones; roughly 98% are singletons. Whole-study findings and limits: Skin or GI-infiltrating T cells shared few TRB sequences with blood. Later blood repertoires were often dominated by clones from the donor CD8+ memory compartment. TRB clonality was highly associated with recipient CMV seropositivity and reactivation.

The naive gate required viable CD3+CD4+ or CD3+CD8+ cells with CCR7+CD45RA+CD45RO-CD95-CD27+CD28+ phenotype. The related graft donor's blood sample was taken on the day of bone marrow donation. Losses at the gene ends were 4 bases for V and 5 bases for J; bases not matched to a gene: 7. This CDR3 is built from 15 residues. Germline V gene sequence: CDR1 LNHDA, CDR2 SQIVND (reference sequence). As to this clone: Its target is not known.

Source material: naive CD4+ T cells sorted from PBMCs. The receptor was isolated from a man aged 40-55 years in good health, CMV-negative, and a related stem cell transplant donor. This chain links TRBV19 with TRBJ2-7, with 11 bases that match TRBD1. The CDR3 region is CASSTGQGAFHEQYF. The DNA of the CDR3 is TGTGCCAGTAGTACCGGACAGGGGGCTTTCCACGAGCAGTACTTC.